The sequence of this T cell receptor (beta chain) was determined in a study of T cell repertoires in cytomegalovirus infection. MiXCR, run by TCRdb on the reads, gives a single entry per CDR3 protein. The table shows a few hundred thousand distinct CDR3 sequences, with 20% to 30% occurring only once. V was cut by 9 bases and J by 6 bases, with 26 bases left in between. Germline values: CDR1 SNHLY, CDR2 FYNNEI. The CDR3 is made up of 16 amino acids. As to this clonotype: The target antigen is unknown.

The origin of this receptor is a human donor in good health (CMV status not recorded). Some clones in this sample may be carry-over from other donors' samples. J is TRBJ1-1 and V is TRBV2, with D unclear. The input for sequencing was cultured PBMCs, taken from culture after CMV antigen stimulation. CDR3 DNA: TGTGCCAGGAACCGGAGGGAGGGAAATGATTTGTCTGAAGCTTTCTTT. Encoded protein: CARNRREGNDLSEAFF.